Described below is a single TCR beta chain sequence and its context. The antigen it recognizes is unknown. No per-base quality is available; no much larger clone lies one base away. The cohort comprised around 690 healthy bone marrow donors. At the time of sampling, every cohort member was nominally healthy, though immune exposures that went unrecorded were likely present. The donor tested CMV seropositive, placing the donor among the roughly 300 seropositive members of the cohort. A peripheral blood sample was provided by each donor, and peripheral blood mononuclear cells were used for TCR beta sequencing. Genomic DNA extraction from the blood cell samples was performed with the Qiagen DNeasy Blood Extraction Kit. Receptor libraries were prepared by the immunoSEQ multiplex PCR assay. For the multiplex PCR, a mixture combining 60 forward primers for TCR Vbeta segments and 13 reverse primers for TCR Jbeta segments was used. A multiplex PCR assay on genomic DNA amplified the CDR3 region of rearranged TCR beta genes. Amplified TCR beta libraries were sequenced as 87-base-pair reads on the Illumina HiSeq System. Regarding the original processing steps: A later analysis tallied some 79 million unique TCR beta chains across the roughly 610 repertoires, and 10 million to 11 million of those chains were shared by two or more donors. To remove PCR and sequencing errors, raw reads were error-corrected and collapsed into unique sequences using a nearest-neighbor algorithm that merged closely related sequences. CDR3 sequences were aligned to IMGT reference sequences to assign V, D and J gene segments. For a sequence to be retained, a match of at least six nucleotides to both a V gene segment and a J gene segment was required. Rearrangements were classified as productive when the CDR3 lacked stop codons and remained in frame with V and J, and all other rearrangements were classified as non-productive. Following IMGT convention, CDR3 was defined as the stretch from the second conserved V-encoded cysteine up to the conserved J-encoded phenylalanine. Sequences without an unambiguous match to a single V gene segment were excluded from the earlier analysis of several hundred of the donors. In an earlier analysis of 587 of the donors, a V segment was called functional when productive rearrangements were above 56.7%, and segregating when the standard deviation between donors exceeded 5%. A statistical classification framework was built to diagnose cytomegalovirus status from the catalog of TCR beta chain sequences. A later analysis assigned V and J genes by comparing TCR nucleotide sequences with IMGT/GENE-DB human TR gene sequences. Using the TCRdist pipeline, a later analysis assigned CDR3 sequences along with most-parsimonious VDJ recombination scenarios. A later analysis defined each TCR beta chain by its CDR3 amino acid sequence plus V-gene family, and excluded reads lacking a unique V-gene family. To address suspected cross-contamination and a sequencing artifact, a later analysis removed roughly 640 highly shared, low-generation-probability nucleotide sequences. In a later analysis, a clonal expansion index was calculated for each public chain from normalized within-repertoire ranks of inferred template counts. A later analysis computed generation probabilities with a VDJ recombination model fitted to out-of-frame rearrangements, and checked the results against IGoR. Hypergeometric tests were used in a later analysis to score TCR-TCR, TCR-HLA and TCR-CMV co-occurrence, with a repertoire-size bias correction applied to the TCR pairs. False discovery rates were estimated in a later analysis by permuting HLA or CMV assignments 20 times. In a later analysis, co-occurring TCRs were grouped using DBSCAN, and TCRdist sequence similarity was added for clustering within HLA-allele-positive subsets. Co-occurrence clustering excluded repertoires with fewer than 30,000 or more than 120,000 public chains, plus five with anomalous nucleotide sharing. This is the immuneACCESS table as TCRdb keeps it, with only in-frame sequences that have V and J called. A part of the clones is gone; compared with another copy, unresolved V genes explain less than half, and the rest is unexplained. V, J and clone size derive from that table, while D and trimming were established from the DNA sequence. This sample comprises roughly 90,000 clones, roughly four fifths of them detected only once. The ten largest account for approximately 3% of the sample.

The data were taken from a study of cytomegalovirus exposure and HLA in healthy donors (TCRdb year 2017). About the study as a whole: According to an earlier analysis of a few hundred of the donors, about 170 million T cells yielded some 120 million unique TCR beta sequences and approximately 300 Gb of sequence data. Roughly 320 gigabases of sequencing data and around 85 million unique TCR sequences made up an early release that covered over 550 HLA-typed donors. Among the roughly 400 genotyped donors, approximately 81% belonged to the genetic ancestry cluster associated with self-reported Caucasian donors. The study aimed to test whether signatures of past pathogen exposure could be identified by cataloging public T cell receptors. The study profiled the T cell repertoires of fewer than 850 subjects by immunosequencing and related them to cytomegalovirus serostatus. Along with the approximately 700-subject first cohort, a separate validation cohort of around 110 different subjects was used. High-throughput TCR immunosequencing, statistical association of individual TCRs with disease status, and machine learning were combined to predict cytomegalovirus infection status. A later analysis re-analyzed previously published TCR beta repertoires from roughly 600 donors and added high-resolution HLA genotyping to study TCR occurrence patterns. Rather than drawing on any new phenotypic data, the later analysis identified candidate immune exposures from TCR beta sequences and the way those sequences occurred across donors. An earlier analysis of nearly 600 of the donors applied high-throughput TCR beta sequencing to assess whether each TCR beta V gene segment acted as functional or pseudogenic. Donor age, sex, ethnicity and CMV serostatus were compiled alongside the repertoire data. Genome-wide SNP genotypes for about three fifths of the 666 donors were used in a later genetic analysis, which treated that subset as a discovery cohort. Every repertoire in the discovery cohort had been generated on one and the same sequencing platform. Both class I and class II loci were covered by HLA typing, at four-digit resolution. Typing coverage varied by locus: roughly 629-640 donors for A, B, C, DRB1 and DQB1; roughly 520 for DQA1; about 600 for DPA1; 400 to 480 for DPB1. Four or five DR-DQ haplotypes were handled as single units for association and clustering because linkage in the cohort was strong. On average, around 240,000 unique TCR beta nucleotide sequences were sequenced per donor among 300 to 500 genotyped donors of the cohort, with 15% to 20% of those sequences being non-productive.

Broader findings and caveats from the paper: Most TCR sequences were observed very rarely across donors, whereas some public TCRs were present in many individuals. A cluster of highly shared sequence variants was judged likely to be a technical artifact of the sequencing pipeline. Only TCR beta chains were sequenced in this cohort, and the absence of alpha or paired-chain data limited detectable features. Compared with equally common non-associated chains, HLA-associated TCR beta chains in a later analysis were more clonally expanded and had lower generation probabilities. According to the authors, the approach could potentially be generalized to other disease states and immunological phenotypes. Because HLA typing was unavailable for some donors at each locus, only the typed subset was used in association tests. The 87-base-pair reads could not distinguish some IMGT-functional V segments, including TRBV6-2 and TRBV6-3, so those segments were excluded. A later analysis reported that several top co-occurrence clusters appeared linked to parvovirus B19, influenza, CMV and Epstein-Barr virus. Strong co-occurrence of HLA alleles, especially DR and DQ, made assigning TCR associations to individual alleles difficult. A few of the identified cytomegalovirus-associated TCR beta chains were confirmed in vitro to be specific for cytomegalovirus antigens. A later analysis associated about 17,000 TCR beta sequences with specific HLA alleles at a false discovery rate of 0.05. Cytomegalovirus status was reported to be diagnosed by the classifier with high specificity and sensitivity in both the original and validation cohorts. The earlier analysis of a few hundred of the donors excluded some 15 rarely observed V segments, including chromosome 9 orphons, because counts were too low. In an earlier analysis of fewer than 750 of the donors, most TCR beta V segments were observed in productive rearrangements about 90% or about 30% of the time, broadly matching IMGT annotations. An association between a missense DCLRE1C variant and V-gene and J-gene trimming of TCR beta chains was found in a later genetic analysis and replicated in an independent cohort. The study listed approximately 150 TCR beta chains as associated with cytomegalovirus. A further reported finding was that TCR beta sequences accurately predicted the HLA-A and HLA-B alleles for most subjects in the first cohort. Immune exposure information for the cohort was limited to CMV serostatus. Linkage disequilibrium might explain the correlated functional status among segregating V segments, but an unknown experimental factor could not be ruled out. Compared with the roughly 670-donor mean, donors in an Asian-associated ancestry cluster had fewer N-insertions in productive TCRs, according to a later genetic analysis. Presence/absence analyses assumed roughly uniform sequencing depth across donors, an assumption that may not hold. A later analysis found that TCR association rates varied across HLA loci, with DRB1 alleles showing the most associated TCRs and HLA-C alleles the fewest. A later analysis found that most CMV-associated TCR beta chains appeared HLA-restricted, with HLA associations seemingly driven largely by CMV exposure.

A distance of 12 bases separates the germline ends of V and J, which lose 8 bases and 7 bases respectively. The germline V gene supplies CDR1 MGHDK and CDR2 SYGVNS. The CDR3, from cysteine to phenylalanine, totals 13 residues. Of all the DNA, just the CDR3 is kept, 39 bases in frame from base 1. The sequenced sample consisted of PBMCs. The TCR was taken from a man aged 30-40 years in good health and CMV-seropositive. The V and J genes are TRBV25-1 and TRBJ1-6; the D gene remains uncertain. The CDR3 reads as follows: CASSGYGNSPLHF. The sequenced DNA is TGTGCCAGCTCCGGGTATGGGAATTCACCCCTCCACTTT.